Listed below are T cell receptor beta chains from one sample, sequenced in a study of blood T cell repertoires in COVID-19. The protocol was immunoSEQ multiplex PCR, while the TCRdb copy is restricted to in-frame clones and leaves out a portion. This sample carries some 78,000 clones, more than 80% of them seen once, and the ten largest clones take 25% to 30%. Input material: peripheral blood. Receptors originate from a man in his forties or fifties with active or convalescent COVID-19. The CDR3 runs from the conserved cysteine through the conserved F or W. Each record gives: CDR3 length, V gene, clone size, J gene, D gene, CDR3 protein, CDR3 DNA. A D gene is named only where the DNA matches it firmly. Part of the rows lack a size; the others show once, few, many or a class for expanded clones.

length: 15; V: TRBV5-1; size: few; J: TRBJ2-7; D: TRBD2; CDR3: CASSLFQAGGSEQYF; DNA: TGCGCCAGCAGCTTGTTCCAAGCGGGAGGGTCTGAGCAGTACTTC
length: 19; V: TRBV28; size: NA; J: TRBJ2-5; D: TRBD2; CDR3: CASSWGLAGGLVFQETQYF; DNA: TGTGCCAGCAGTTGGGGACTAGCGGGAGGGCTCGTGTTTCAAGAGACCCAGTACTTC
length: 16; V: TRBV21-1; size: NA; J: TRBJ1-6; D: NA; CDR3: CASSIARAWGYSPLHF; DNA: TGTGCCAGCAGCATAGCCAGGGCCTGGGGTTATTCACCCCTCCACTTT
length: 17; V: TRBV7-2; size: NA; J: TRBJ2-2; D: TRBD2; CDR3: CASSLGSQAGLGGELFF; DNA: TGTGCCAGCAGCTTAGGGTCCCAAGCGGGGTTAGGCGGGGAGCTGTTTTTT
length: 17; V: TRBV7-9; size: once; J: TRBJ2-1; D: TRBD2; CDR3: CASSLFRTSGKVNEQFF; DNA: TGTGCCAGCAGCTTGTTTCGGACTAGCGGGAAAGTCAATGAGCAGTTCTTC
length: 14; V: TRBV2; size: few; J: TRBJ2-3; D: NA; CDR3: CASSETRATDTQYF; DNA: TGTGCCAGCAGTGAGACTAGAGCCACAGATACGCAGTATTTT
length: 14; V: TRBV4-1; size: NA; J: TRBJ1-4; D: TRBD1; CDR3: CASSRDSLREKLFF; DNA: TGCGCCAGCAGCCGGGACAGTCTTAGGGAAAAACTGTTTTTT
length: 18; V: TRBV9; size: NA; J: TRBJ2-3; D: TRBD2; CDR3: CASSAPRGSGSMTDTQYF; DNA: TGTGCCAGCAGCGCACCTCGGGGTAGCGGGAGTATGACAGATACGCAGTATTTT
length: 13; V: TRBV12-3/TRBV12-4; size: NA; J: TRBJ1-2; D: TRBD1; CDR3: CASSSTGGLGYTF; DNA: TGTGCCAGCAGTTCAACAGGGGGCCTTGGCTACACCTTC
length: 16; V: TRBV7-6; size: NA; J: TRBJ2-5; D: TRBD1; CDR3: CASSFRQGTGLGTQYF; DNA: TGTGCCAGCAGCTTCCGACAGGGAACTGGTTTAGGGACCCAGTACTTC
length: 18; V: TRBV5-1; size: NA; J: TRBJ2-7; D: TRBD1; CDR3: CASSFGATGTGDSYEQYF; DNA: TGCGCCAGCAGCTTTGGCGCTACCGGGACAGGGGACTCCTACGAGCAGTACTTC
length: 17; V: TRBV3-1/TRBV3-2; size: few; J: TRBJ2-5; D: TRBD2; CDR3: CASSQDDLTSGGETQYF; DNA: TGTGCCAGCAGCCAAGATGATCTTACTAGCGGGGGAGAGACCCAGTACTTC
length: 15; V: TRBV6-5; size: NA; J: TRBJ1-6; D: TRBD1; CDR3: CASSYRGRANSPLHF; DNA: TGTGCCAGCAGCTACAGGGGGCGGGCTAATTCACCCCTCCACTTT
length: 13; V: TRBV7-2; size: once; J: TRBJ1-5; D: NA; CDR3: CASSFRVNQPQHF; DNA: TGTGCCAGCAGCTTCAGGGTGAATCAGCCCCAGCATTTT
length: 14; V: TRBV28; size: NA; J: TRBJ1-5; D: TRBD1; CDR3: CASVDRGSNQPQHF; DNA: TGTGCCAGCGTGGACAGGGGTAGCAATCAGCCCCAGCATTTT
length: 17; V: TRBV24-1; size: NA; J: TRBJ2-1; D: TRBD2; CDR3: CATSDLITGGQINEQFF; DNA: TGTGCCACCAGTGATCTCATAACGGGGGGGCAAATCAATGAGCAGTTCTTC
length: 15; V: TRBV6-1; size: once; J: TRBJ2-7; D: NA; CDR3: CASSEAYGRVGEQYF; DNA: TGTGCCAGCAGTGAAGCGTACGGCAGGGTGGGGGAGCAGTACTTC
length: 16; V: TRBV19; size: NA; J: TRBJ2-1; D: NA; CDR3: CASSISLVGSPGEQFF; DNA: TGTGCCAGTAGTATATCCCTAGTCGGTTCGCCCGGTGAGCAGTTCTTC
length: 14; V: TRBV5-1; size: NA; J: TRBJ1-1; D: TRBD1; CDR3: CASSLAGQGVEAFF; DNA: TGCGCCAGCAGCTTGGCCGGGCAGGGGGTGGAAGCTTTCTTT
length: 16; V: TRBV5-4; size: NA; J: TRBJ2-1; D: TRBD2; CDR3: CASSSGTSGTYNEQFF; DNA: TGTGCCAGCAGCTCCGGGACTAGCGGGACCTACAATGAGCAGTTCTTC
length: 13; V: TRBV29-1; size: NA; J: TRBJ1-1; D: NA; CDR3: CSVESSVNTEAFF; DNA: TGCAGCGTTGAATCGTCGGTGAACACTGAAGCTTTCTTT
length: 20; V: TRBV24-1; size: NA; J: TRBJ2-1; D: TRBD2; CDR3: CATSDLSGDLSSGRVSEQFF; DNA: TGTGCCACCAGTGATTTGTCGGGGGACCTCAGCAGCGGGAGAGTGAGTGAGCAGTTCTTC
length: 15; V: TRBV27; size: NA; J: TRBJ1-1; D: NA; CDR3: CASSGAGHMNTEAFF; DNA: TGTGCCAGCAGTGGCGCAGGCCATATGAACACTGAAGCTTTCTTT
length: 14; V: TRBV5-1; size: NA; J: TRBJ2-7; D: NA; CDR3: CASSFEGVPYEQYF; DNA: TGCGCCAGCAGCTTTGAGGGGGTCCCTTACGAGCAGTACTTC
length: 13; V: TRBV7-9; size: NA; J: TRBJ1-2; D: NA; CDR3: CASSTREKFGYTF; DNA: TGTGCCAGCAGCACCCGGGAAAAATTCGGCTACACCTTC
length: 14; V: TRBV29-1; size: few; J: TRBJ1-2; D: NA; CDR3: CSVDNTGGNYGYTF; DNA: TGCAGCGTTGACAACACCGGGGGAAACTATGGCTACACCTTC
length: 13; V: TRBV30; size: NA; J: TRBJ1-2; D: NA; CDR3: CAWSVDRWYGYTF; DNA: TGTGCCTGGAGCGTCGACAGGTGGTATGGCTACACCTTC
length: 17; V: TRBV3-1/TRBV3-2; size: NA; J: TRBJ2-2; D: TRBD2; CDR3: CASSQEYQRGFGGELFF; DNA: TGTGCCAGCAGCCAGGAGTACCAGCGGGGGTTCGGCGGGGAGCTGTTTTTT
length: 14; V: TRBV6-5; size: NA; J: TRBJ1-5; D: NA; CDR3: CASSQLREDQPQHF; DNA: TGTGCCAGCAGCCAGCTCAGGGAGGATCAGCCCCAGCATTTT
length: 12; V: TRBV29-1; size: NA; J: TRBJ2-7; D: TRBD2; CDR3: CSAGTSIGEQYF; DNA: TGCAGCGCCGGGACTAGCATCGGCGAGCAGTACTTC
length: 16; V: TRBV19; size: NA; J: TRBJ1-6; D: NA; CDR3: CASSISGSSYNSPLHF; DNA: TGTGCCAGTAGTATTTCGGGGAGCTCCTATAATTCACCCCTCCACTTT
length: 15; V: TRBV11-2; size: once; J: TRBJ2-1; D: NA; CDR3: CASSLAGVPYNEQFF; DNA: TGTGCCAGCAGCTTAGCGGGGGTCCCCTACAATGAGCAGTTCTTC
length: 15; V: TRBV5-1; size: few; J: TRBJ2-3; D: TRBD2; CDR3: CASSSTSGRTDTQYF; DNA: TGCGCCAGCAGCTCGACTAGCGGGAGAACAGATACGCAGTATTTT
length: 13; V: TRBV7-6; size: NA; J: TRBJ2-3; D: NA; CDR3: CASSPRLVDTQYF; DNA: TGTGCCAGCAGCCCAAGACTAGTTGATACGCAGTATTTT
length: 15; V: TRBV30; size: NA; J: TRBJ1-2; D: NA; CDR3: CAWSLEGGDGYGYTF; DNA: TGTGCCTGGAGCCTGGAAGGGGGGGACGGCTATGGCTACACCTTC
length: 17; V: TRBV6-1; size: NA; J: TRBJ2-1; D: TRBD2; CDR3: CASSEAAAGGTDNEQFF; DNA: TGTGCCAGCAGTGAAGCCGCCGCGGGGGGTACGGACAATGAGCAGTTCTTC
length: 14; V: TRBV30; size: NA; J: TRBJ2-6; D: TRBD2; CDR3: CASGRGSGANVLTF; DNA: TGTGCCTCGGGGAGGGGTTCGGGGGCCAACGTCCTGACTTTC
length: 16; V: TRBV18; size: NA; J: TRBJ2-1; D: TRBD2; CDR3: CASSPPVSGSGGEQFF; DNA: TGTGCCAGCTCACCACCGGTAAGCGGGAGTGGCGGTGAGCAGTTCTTC
length: 13; V: TRBV18; size: NA; J: TRBJ1-5; D: NA; CDR3: CASSPGANQPQHF; DNA: TGTGCCAGCTCACCAGGGGCCAATCAGCCCCAGCATTTT
length: 15; V: TRBV10-3; size: NA; J: TRBJ2-2; D: TRBD1; CDR3: CAISEADRGTGELFF; DNA: TGTGCCATCAGTGAGGCGGACAGGGGCACCGGGGAGCTGTTTTTT
length: 13; V: TRBV11-2; size: NA; J: TRBJ2-7; D: NA; CDR3: CASSAGGFYEQYF; DNA: TGTGCCAGCAGCGCCGGAGGGTTCTACGAGCAGTACTTC
length: 14; V: TRBV19; size: NA; J: TRBJ2-1; D: TRBD1; CDR3: CASRGQGRSNEQFF; DNA: TGTGCCAGTAGAGGACAGGGGAGGTCCAATGAGCAGTTCTTC
length: 12; V: TRBV29-1; size: NA; J: TRBJ2-7; D: TRBD1; CDR3: CSVGTGSYEQYF; DNA: TGCAGCGTGGGGACAGGGAGCTACGAGCAGTACTTC
length: 14; V: TRBV29-1; size: NA; J: TRBJ2-1; D: NA; CDR3: CSVEQTQSIVEQFF; DNA: TGCAGCGTTGAACAAACACAGTCTATAGTTGAGCAGTTCTTC
length: 14; V: TRBV6-5; size: NA; J: TRBJ1-4; D: NA; CDR3: CASRPLGPNEKLFF; DNA: TGTGCCAGCAGGCCGTTGGGGCCCAATGAAAAACTGTTTTTT
length: 12; V: TRBV19; size: NA; J: TRBJ1-2; D: NA; CDR3: CASSVRGNGYTF; DNA: TGTGCCAGTAGTGTGAGAGGGAACGGCTACACCTTC
length: 12; V: TRBV24-1; size: NA; J: TRBJ2-3; D: NA; CDR3: CATSGLTDTQYF; DNA: TGTGCCACCAGTGGTCTCACAGATACGCAGTATTTT
length: 14; V: TRBV24-1; size: NA; J: TRBJ1-2; D: NA; CDR3: CATLSPGGLIGYTF; DNA: TGTGCCACCTTGTCTCCGGGGGGGCTTATTGGCTACACCTTC
length: 14; V: TRBV5-4; size: NA; J: TRBJ2-5; D: NA; CDR3: CASSFGGNGETQYF; DNA: TGTGCCAGCAGCTTCGGGGGAAATGGGGAGACCCAGTACTTC
length: 15; V: TRBV11-3; size: NA; J: TRBJ2-1; D: NA; CDR3: CASSLDPTSYNEQFF; DNA: TGTGCCAGCAGCCTAGACCCTACCTCCTACAATGAGCAGTTCTTC
length: 16; V: TRBV12-5; size: NA; J: TRBJ1-6; D: TRBD1; CDR3: CASGLTRQGINSPLHF; DNA: TGTGCTAGTGGTTTGACAAGACAGGGGATTAATTCACCCCTCCACTTT
length: 15; V: TRBV3-1/TRBV3-2; size: NA; J: TRBJ1-6; D: TRBD1; CDR3: CASSQGDSYNSPLHF; DNA: TGTGCCAGCAGCCAAGGGGACAGTTATAATTCACCCCTCCACTTT
length: 15; V: TRBV29-1; size: NA; J: TRBJ1-1; D: NA; CDR3: CSVLGARFMNTEAFF; DNA: TGCAGCGTTTTAGGCGCTAGATTCATGAACACTGAAGCTTTCTTT
length: 15; V: TRBV10-1; size: NA; J: TRBJ2-7; D: NA; CDR3: CASSESLGENHEQYF; DNA: TGCGCCAGCAGTGAGTCGCTTGGGGAGAACCACGAGCAGTACTTC
length: 14; V: TRBV4-1; size: NA; J: TRBJ1-3; D: TRBD1; CDR3: CASRGGQGEGTIYF; DNA: TGCGCCAGCAGAGGTGGACAGGGGGAAGGGACCATATATTTT
length: 15; V: TRBV6-5; size: NA; J: TRBJ2-2; D: TRBD1; CDR3: CASSQDRGRGGELFF; DNA: TGTGCCAGCAGCCAAGACAGGGGAAGAGGCGGGGAGCTGTTTTTT
length: 22; V: TRBV28; size: NA; J: TRBJ1-2; D: TRBD1; CDR3: CASSQILYPKYASDRVDLGYTF; DNA: TGTGCCAGCAGTCAAATTTTATACCCCAAATATGCCTCTGACAGGGTTGATCTTGGCTACACCTTC
length: 17; V: TRBV7-2; size: NA; J: TRBJ1-2; D: NA; CDR3: CASSLSPGDGTNYGYTF; DNA: TGTGCCAGCAGCTTATCTCCAGGGGACGGAACTAACTATGGCTACACCTTC
length: 13; V: TRBV29-1; size: NA; J: TRBJ1-1; D: TRBD1; CDR3: CSVDGQGADEAFF; DNA: TGCAGCGTTGATGGGCAGGGGGCGGATGAAGCTTTCTTT